This T cell receptor (beta chain) was recovered during a study of metastatic and nonmetastatic thyroid tumors. On the study more broadly: Thyroid patients, malignant and benign, had repertoires compared across blood and tumor or nodule tissue. Notes on the study in general: Compared with benign nodules, malignant thyroid tumors were reported to have significantly higher TCR beta diversity in both blood and tumor.

TCRdb re-called the PCR reads through MiXCR. The table includes around 40,000 clones, roughly 17% detected once. This clone is labeled as medium-sized. Its target is unknown. Nobody among the patients had been given any treatment before thyroid surgery. This sequence originates from a male donor with papillary thyroid cancer or a benign thyroid nodule (not recorded which). Some clones in this sample may be carry-over from other donors' samples. The specimen was blood.

The CDR3 loop reads CASSPYAGERWYGYTF. In DNA form, the CDR3 reads TGTGCCAGCAGTCCCTACGCGGGGGAAAGGTGGTATGGCTACACCTTC. This rearrangement joins TRBV6-2 or TRBV6-3 to TRBJ1-2, with D perhaps matching TRBD1 (5 bases). The germline CDR1 and CDR2 sequences are MNHEY and SVGEGT. This CDR3 has 16 residues. V shed 5 bases and J shed 5 bases, with 21 bases lying between them.